The table lists the clone carrying this T cell receptor beta chain with a few counts. The data originate from a study of cytomegalovirus exposure and HLA in healthy donors. It was with 60 Vbeta and 13 Jbeta primers that the PCR ran. Measured with immunoSEQ multiplex PCR; TCRdb has only the in-frame clones, and not every one. There are around 110,000 clones in the sample; approximately 81% occur only once, and around 4.3% lies in the top ten. Germline lookup yields CDR1 SGDLS and CDR2 YYNGEE. CDR3 size: 15 residues. The V end was cut by 0 bases, the J end by 4 bases, with 10 bases between. The chain employs TRBV9 and TRBJ1-4, with D possibly being TRBD1 (5 bases). Sequences were obtained from PBMCs. The origin of this receptor is a young man in good health and CMV-seropositive. CDR3 region: CASSVGGAGNEKLFF. Here the CDR3 DNA reads TGTGCCAGCAGCGTAGGTGGGGCAGGTAATGAAAAACTGTTTTTT. The full variable domain, in which reference TRBV9 and TRBJ1-4 provide the parts outside the CDR3, is DSGVTQTPKHLITATGQRVTLRCSPRSGDLSVYWYQQSLDQGLQFLIQYYNGEERAKGNILERFSAQQFPDLHSELNLSSLELGDSALYFCASSVGGAGNEKLFFGSGTQLSVL.